This T cell receptor beta chain stems from a study of T cell responses to AZD1222 COVID-19 vaccine. Study observations and caveats: The donor group comprised mostly white British people and more females; the analysis possibly underestimated clonal diversity. Two AZD1222 administrations were followed by greater Spike-specific TCR breadth and depth. Baseline seropositivity characterized only a handful of AZD1222 recipients. Nearly half of unique spike-specific TCRs reportedly avoided B.1.351 and B.1.1.7 mutated regions.

Comment on this clone: The target antigen is unknown.

Repertoires were generated with immunoSEQ multiplex PCR, while TCRdb's copy carries only in-frame clones and drops some. Of about 150,000 clones detected, about nine tenths appear once; the ten largest clones hold 3% to 3.5%. The specimen was peripheral blood, collected on day 0 of AZD1222 vaccination. The source of this sequence is an adult in good health.

The CDR3 loop is CASSLGGAVNSPLHF. CDR3 bases: TGTGCCAGCAGCTTAGGAGGGGCGGTTAATTCACCCCTCCACTTT. The V gene is TRBV7-2, the J gene TRBJ1-6; a possible D gene is TRBD1 (5 bases). V dropped 1 base and J dropped 6 bases, with 10 bases sitting between them. The CDR3 covers 15 residues. Per germline, CDR1 SGHTA and CDR2 FQGNSA.